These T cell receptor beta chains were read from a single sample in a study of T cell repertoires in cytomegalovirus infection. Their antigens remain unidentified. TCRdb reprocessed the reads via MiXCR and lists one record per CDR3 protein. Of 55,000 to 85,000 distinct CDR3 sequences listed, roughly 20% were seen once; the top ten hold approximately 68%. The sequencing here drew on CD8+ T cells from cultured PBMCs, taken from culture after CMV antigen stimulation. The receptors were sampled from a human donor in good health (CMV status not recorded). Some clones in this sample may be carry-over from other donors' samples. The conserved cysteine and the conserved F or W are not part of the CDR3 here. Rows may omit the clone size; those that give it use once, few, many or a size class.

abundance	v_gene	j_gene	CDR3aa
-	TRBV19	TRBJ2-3	ASSMDRGRPDTQY
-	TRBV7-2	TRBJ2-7	ASRPYSGGAVEQY
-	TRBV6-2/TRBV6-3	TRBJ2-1	ASSALAGGVYNEQF
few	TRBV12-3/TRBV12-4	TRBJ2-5	ASSWAETQY
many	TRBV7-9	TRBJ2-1	ASSTPTSGGDNEQF
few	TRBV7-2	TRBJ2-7	ASSLNGGGNLVPYEQY
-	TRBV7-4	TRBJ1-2	ASSPGTARYYGYT
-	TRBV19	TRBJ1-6	ASSIGNSPLH
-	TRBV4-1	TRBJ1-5	ASSQEAGVYQPQH
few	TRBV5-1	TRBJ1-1	ASSQTGGTEAF
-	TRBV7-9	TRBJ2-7	ASSLAFREQY
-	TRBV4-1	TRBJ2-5	ASSHRAEETQY
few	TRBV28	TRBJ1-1	ASGSVISGAF
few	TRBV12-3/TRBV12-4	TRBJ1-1	ASSPPGGWNTEAF
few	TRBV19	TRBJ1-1	ASMEGNTEAF
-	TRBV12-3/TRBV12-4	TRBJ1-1	ASSSRQGARRGTEAF
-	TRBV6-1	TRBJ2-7	ASSEEGPPLIYEQY
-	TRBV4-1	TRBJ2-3	ASSQAAGALTDTQY
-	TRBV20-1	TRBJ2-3	SATDPASRGGDTQY
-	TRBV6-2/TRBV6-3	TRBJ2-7	ASRPAFGFFYEQY
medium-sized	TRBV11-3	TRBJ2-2	ASSSYTESTGELF
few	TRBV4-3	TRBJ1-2	ASSQEGRAGYT
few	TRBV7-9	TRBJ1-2	ASSLEPSGNYGYT
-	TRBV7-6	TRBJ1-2	ASSLGTGSRNGYT
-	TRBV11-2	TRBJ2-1	ASSLWGAGNEQF
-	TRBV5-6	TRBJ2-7	ASSSDLSYEQY
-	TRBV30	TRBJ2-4	AGFDEAKNIQY
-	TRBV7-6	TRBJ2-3	ASSPREGFTDTQY
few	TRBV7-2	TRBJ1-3	ASSRMGLEGGNTIY
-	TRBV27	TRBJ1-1	ASSQRMNTEAF
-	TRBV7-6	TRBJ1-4	ASSLEKAVIEKLF
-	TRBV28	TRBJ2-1	ASSPISGGAYNEQF
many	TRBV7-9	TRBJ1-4	ASSDQIRDGNEKLF
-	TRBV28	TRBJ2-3	ASSYFVGGDTQY
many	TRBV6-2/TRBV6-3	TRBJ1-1	ASSYPSEAF
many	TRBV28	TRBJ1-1	ASRKDRGYAF
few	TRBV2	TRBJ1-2	ASLAGVYGYT
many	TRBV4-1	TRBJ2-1	ASSQGSINEQF
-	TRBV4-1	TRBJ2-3	ASTLRVGGETDTQY
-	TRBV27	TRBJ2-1	ASTSLRDRARNEQF
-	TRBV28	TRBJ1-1	ASSRLGVNTEAF
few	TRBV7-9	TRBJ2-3	ASSPSAGDGTDTQY
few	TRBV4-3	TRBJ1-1	ASSQDGVAEAF
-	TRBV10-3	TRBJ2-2	AISDPRVNLENTGELF
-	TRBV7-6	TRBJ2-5	ASLGETQY
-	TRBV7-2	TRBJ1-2	ASVRGQGDYGYT
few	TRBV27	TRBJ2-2	ASSARQNLDTGELF
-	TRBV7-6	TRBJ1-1	ASSQRGGDTEAF
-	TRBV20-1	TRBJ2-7	SAREYRVYEQY
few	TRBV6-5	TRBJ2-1	ASSYSGNEQF
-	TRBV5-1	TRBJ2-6	ASSLVSGPSSGANVLT
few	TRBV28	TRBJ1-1	ASSNSVPNTEAF
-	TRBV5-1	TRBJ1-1	ASSLAGNQNTEAF
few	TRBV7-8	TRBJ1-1	ASSPVGATEAF
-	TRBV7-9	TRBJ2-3	ASSLIGGAADTQY
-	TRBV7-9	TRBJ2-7	ASSRQGPVSVEQY
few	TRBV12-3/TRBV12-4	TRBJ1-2	ASSLAEVSGYT
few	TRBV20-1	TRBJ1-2	SALRQGKEGYT
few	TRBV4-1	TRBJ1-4	ASSQVVRISEKLF